The sequence of this TCR beta chain was determined in a study of blood T cell repertoires in COVID-19. Study-wide background: Collection of acute and convalescent COVID-19 samples took place in the United States, Italy and Spain. Nucleic acid was either cDNA or gDNA, and it came from T cells, B-cell-depleted T cells, or PBMCs.

Generated by immunoSEQ multiplex PCR, the TCRdb table keeps only in-frame clones and is missing some. The sample gives 45,000 to 55,000 clones, more than 65% of which show up once; roughly 9.6% is in the top ten. Trimming at V came to 4 bases and at J to 3 bases, leaving 4 bases not matched to a gene. CDR3 size: 14 residues. Germline-derived CDR1 and CDR2 are SGHNT and YYREEE (reference sequence). The rearrangement links TRBV5-4 to TRBJ2-5; TRBD2 matches at 9 bases. The sample comprised peripheral blood. The TCR comes from a woman in her 70s with acute or convalescent COVID-19. The CDR3 sequence is CASSRLADEETQYF. CDR3 nucleotides: TGTGCCAGCAGCCGACTAGCGGATGAAGAGACCCAGTACTTC. The variable domain in full, completed from reference TRBV5-4 and TRBJ2-5, reads ETGVTQSPTHLIKTRGQQVTLRCSSQSGHNTVSWYQQALGQGPQFIFQYYREEENGRGNFPPRFSGLQFPNYSSELNVNALELDDSALYLCASSRLADEETQYFGPGTRLLVL.